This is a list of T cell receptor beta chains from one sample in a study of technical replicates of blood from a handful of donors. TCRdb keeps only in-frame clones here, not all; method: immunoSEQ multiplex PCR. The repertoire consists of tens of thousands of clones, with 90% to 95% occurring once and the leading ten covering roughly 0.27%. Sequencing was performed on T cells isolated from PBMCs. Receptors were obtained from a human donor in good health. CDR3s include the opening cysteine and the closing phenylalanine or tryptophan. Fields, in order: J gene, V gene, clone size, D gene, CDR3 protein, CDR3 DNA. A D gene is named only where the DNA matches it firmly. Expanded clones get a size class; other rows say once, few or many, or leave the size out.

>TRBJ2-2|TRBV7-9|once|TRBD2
CASSTGLADTGELFF
TGTGCCAGCAGCACCGGACTAGCGGACACCGGGGAGCTGTTTTTT
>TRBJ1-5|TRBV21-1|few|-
CASSPRGVGQPQHF
TGTGCCAGCAGTCCCCGGGGGGTTGGTCAGCCCCAGCATTTT
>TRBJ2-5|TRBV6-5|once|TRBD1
CASSQQGQETQYF
TGTGCCAGCAGTCAACAGGGGCAAGAGACCCAGTACTTC
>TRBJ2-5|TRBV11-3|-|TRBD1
CASSSWTGAERETQYF
TGTGCCAGCAGCTCCTGGACAGGGGCTGAGAGAGAGACCCAGTACTTC
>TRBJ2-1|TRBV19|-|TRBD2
CASSIWWEGGEQFF
TGTGCCAGTAGTATATGGTGGGAGGGTGGTGAGCAGTTCTTC
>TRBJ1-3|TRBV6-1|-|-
CASNLNRDSGNTIYF
TGTGCCAGCAATTTAAACAGGGACTCTGGAAACACCATATATTTT
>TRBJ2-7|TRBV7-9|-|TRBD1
CASSPFPRDSYEQYF
TGTGCCAGCAGCCCTTTTCCCCGGGACAGCTACGAGCAGTACTTC
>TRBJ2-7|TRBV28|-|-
CASSFRGYEQYF
TGTGCCAGCAGTTTCAGGGGTTACGAGCAGTACTTC
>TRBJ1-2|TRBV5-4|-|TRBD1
CASSAGLGQGSRGYTF
TGTGCCAGCAGCGCCGGACTCGGACAGGGATCGCGTGGCTACACCTTC
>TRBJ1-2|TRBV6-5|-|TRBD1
CASSYRRDRISYGYTF
TGTGCCAGCAGTTACCGCCGGGACAGGATTTCCTATGGCTACACCTTC
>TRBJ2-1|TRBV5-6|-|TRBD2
CASSLGGGNYNEQFF
TGTGCCAGCAGCTTGGGCGGGGGTAATTACAATGAGCAGTTCTTC
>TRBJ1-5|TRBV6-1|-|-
CASSQTVYSNQPQHF
TGTGCCAGCAGCCAGACAGTTTATAGCAATCAGCCCCAGCATTTT
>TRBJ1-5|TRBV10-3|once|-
CAISPVYSNQPQHF
TGTGCCATCAGCCCAGTATATAGCAATCAGCCCCAGCATTTT
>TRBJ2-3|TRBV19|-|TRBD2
CASSISGGTDTQYF
TGTGCCAGTAGTATTAGCGGGGGCACAGATACGCAGTATTTT
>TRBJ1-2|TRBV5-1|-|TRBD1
CASSLEGQGYGYTF
TGCGCCAGCAGCTTGGAGGGACAGGGATATGGCTACACCTTC
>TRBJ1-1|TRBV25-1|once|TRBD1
CASSEWTGENTEAFF
TGTGCCAGCAGTGAATGGACAGGGGAGAACACTGAAGCTTTCTTT
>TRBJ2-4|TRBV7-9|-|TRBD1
CASSPGQGEAKNIQYF
TGTGCCAGCAGCCCTGGACAGGGTGAGGCCAAAAACATTCAGTACTTC
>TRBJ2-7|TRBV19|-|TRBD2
CASSRNPGLAGRGQYF
TGTGCCAGTAGCCGAAATCCCGGACTAGCGGGAAGAGGGCAGTACTTC
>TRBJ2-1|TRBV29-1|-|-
CSVSWSASGDEQFF
TGCAGCGTTTCATGGAGCGCCTCAGGGGATGAGCAGTTCTTC
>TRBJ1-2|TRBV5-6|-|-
CASSLGYTGSAVYGYTF
TGTGCCAGCAGCTTGGGGTACACGGGGAGCGCGGTGTATGGCTACACCTTC
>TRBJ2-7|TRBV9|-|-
CASSAGTTFEYEQYF
TGTGCCAGCAGCGCCGGGACAACGTTTGAGTACGAGCAGTACTTC
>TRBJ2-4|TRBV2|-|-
CASRQILAKNIQYF
TGTGCCAGCCGTCAGATTTTAGCCAAAAACATTCAGTACTTC
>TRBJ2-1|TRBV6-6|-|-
CASSYSIGVEFNEQFF
TGTGCCAGCAGTTACTCGATCGGTGTTGAGTTCAATGAGCAGTTCTTC
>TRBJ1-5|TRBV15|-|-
CAAGVYGNQPQHF
TGTGCCGCCGGGGTTTATGGCAATCAGCCCCAGCATTTT
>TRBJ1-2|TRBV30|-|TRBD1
CANSEGAWYGYTF
TGTGCCAATTCAGAGGGGGCTTGGTATGGCTACACCTTC
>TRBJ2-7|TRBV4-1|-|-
CASSPTVVTVHSRPQYF
TGCGCCAGCAGCCCCACGGTAGTGACAGTGCACTCTCGCCCCCAGTACTTC
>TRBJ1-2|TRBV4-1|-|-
CASSQERRRGNYGYTF
TGCGCCAGCAGCCAAGAAAGAAGACGGGGTAACTATGGCTACACCTTC
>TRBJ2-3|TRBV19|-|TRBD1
CASSWGQANTDTQYF
TGTGCCAGTAGTTGGGGACAGGCTAACACAGATACGCAGTATTTT